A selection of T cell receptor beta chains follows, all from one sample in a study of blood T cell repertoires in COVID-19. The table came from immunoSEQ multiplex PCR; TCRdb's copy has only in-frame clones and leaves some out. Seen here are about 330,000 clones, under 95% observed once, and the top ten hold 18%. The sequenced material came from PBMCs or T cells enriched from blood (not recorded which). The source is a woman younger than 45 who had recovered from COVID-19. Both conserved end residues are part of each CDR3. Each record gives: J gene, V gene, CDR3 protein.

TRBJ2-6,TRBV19,CASSPTGVGSGANVLTF
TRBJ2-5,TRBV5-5,CASSLNVMLQETQYF
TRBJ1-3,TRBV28,CASRSNGGGDTIYF
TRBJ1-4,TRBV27,CASSLDRGEKLFF
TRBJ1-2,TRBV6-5,CASRSPGQGYHGYTF
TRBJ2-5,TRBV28,CASSLVRSINQETQYF
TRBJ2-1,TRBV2,CASSLERKEQFF
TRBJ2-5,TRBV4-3,CASSQELAGAYQETQYF
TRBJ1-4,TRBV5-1,CASSLAQPGSNEKLFF
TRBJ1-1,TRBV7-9,CASSPRGGLNEAFF
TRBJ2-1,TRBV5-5,CASSLLISGGIMEQFF
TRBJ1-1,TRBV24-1,CATSDSSGTEAFF
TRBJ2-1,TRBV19,CASSIEGAANEQFF
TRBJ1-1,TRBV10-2,CASREQGSYTEAFF
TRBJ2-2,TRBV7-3,CASSLSTVDGELFF
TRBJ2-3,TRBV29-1,CSGLGLAGPSPGTDTQYF
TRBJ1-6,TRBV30,CAWSVRVDSPLHF
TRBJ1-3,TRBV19,CASITSGLPSGNTIYF
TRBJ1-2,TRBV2,CASRQGAGGYGYTF
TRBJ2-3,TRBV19,CASSSPSTGGYTQYF
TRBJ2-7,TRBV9,CASSVGAGATYEQYF
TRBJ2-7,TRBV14,CASSHPGQGKIEQYF
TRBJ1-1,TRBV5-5,CASSLPGGLTEAFF
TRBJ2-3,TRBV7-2,CASSLNWQADTQYF
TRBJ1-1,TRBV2,CASSEQDSRNTEAFF
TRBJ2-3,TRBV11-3,CASSSTSQPTQYF
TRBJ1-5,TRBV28,CATPKFRGQQQPQHF
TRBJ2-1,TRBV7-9,CASSDGTSGRGSYNEQFF
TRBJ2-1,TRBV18,CASSPSWGTGVNEQFF
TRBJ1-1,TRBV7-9,CASSPAGLILMNTEAFF
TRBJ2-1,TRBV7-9,CASSSSVYNEQFF
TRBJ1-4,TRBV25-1,CASSEGTGPGEKLFF
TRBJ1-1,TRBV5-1,CASSLGTGNTEAFF
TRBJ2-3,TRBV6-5,CASRPGLALGDTQYF
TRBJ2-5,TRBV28,CASSAPDRQETQYF
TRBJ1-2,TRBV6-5,CASSPGQGFGYTF
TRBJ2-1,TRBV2,CASRKQGAFYNEQFF
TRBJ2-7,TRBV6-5,CASSYRGTGGAEQYF
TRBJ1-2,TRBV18,CASSPRQGDNYGYTF
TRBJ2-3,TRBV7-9,CAGQPSGGSTDTQYF
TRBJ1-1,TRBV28,CASRRTGVGTEAFF